This record looks at one T cell receptor (beta chain) sequence and its context. What antigen it recognizes has not been identified. No base qualities exist here, and no much larger clone lies one base off it. This entry belongs to a study of cytomegalovirus exposure and HLA in healthy donors (dated by TCRdb to about 2017). A note on the overall study: An earlier analysis of approximately 550 of the donors reported more than 250 Gb of sequence data and about 100 million unique TCR beta sequences from roughly 200 million T cells. The number of typed donors differed by locus: about 620-640 for A, B, C, DRB1 and DQB1; 522 for DQA1; approximately 600 for DPA1; and 400 to 480 for DPB1. All discovery cohort repertoires had been generated on a single sequencing platform. In an earlier analysis of several hundred of the donors, high-throughput TCR beta sequencing was used to judge whether each TCR beta V gene segment behaved as functional or pseudogenic. To predict cytomegalovirus infection status, the study brought together high-throughput TCR immunosequencing, statistical association of individual TCRs with disease status, and machine learning. A later analysis re-analyzed previously published TCR beta repertoires from roughly 600 donors and added high-resolution HLA genotyping to study TCR occurrence patterns. The study aimed to test whether cataloging public T cell receptors could reveal signatures of past pathogen exposure. Donor age, sex, ethnicity and CMV serostatus were collected together with the repertoire data. On average, roughly 250,000 unique TCR beta nucleotide sequences were sequenced per donor among roughly 430 genotyped donors of the cohort, with approximately 18% of those sequences being non-productive. Along with the approximately 700-subject first cohort, a separate validation cohort of over 90 different subjects was used. The genetic ancestry cluster associated with self-reported Caucasian donors included 81% of the approximately 400 genotyped donors. An early release covering roughly 640 HLA-typed donors comprised roughly 300 gigabases of sequencing data and 85 million to 100 million unique TCR sequences. The later analysis used no new phenotypic data to find candidate immune exposures, relying instead on TCR beta sequences and their occurrence across donors. Several DR-DQ haplotypes were treated as single units for association and clustering because of strong linkage in the cohort. The T cell repertoires of around 730 subjects were profiled by immunosequencing and related to cytomegalovirus serostatus. In a later genetic analysis, genome-wide SNP genotypes for about three fifths of the roughly 670 donors were used, and that subset was treated as a discovery cohort. Both class I and class II loci were covered by HLA typing, at four-digit resolution.

The germline V and J ends show losses of 3 bases and 3 bases respectively, and no gene match explains 2 bases of the junction. CDR1 and CDR2 were assigned from the germline V gene (reference sequence) as LNHDA and SQIVND. Its CDR3 holds 14 amino acids, cysteine through phenylalanine. The kept DNA is CDR3 alone, 42 bases in frame from the first base. The cohort was made up of several hundred healthy bone marrow donors. At the time of sampling, all cohort members were nominally healthy, though unrecorded immune exposures were likely present. The donor tested CMV seropositive and was one of the 289 seropositive cohort members. A peripheral blood sample was collected from each donor, and TCR beta sequencing was performed on peripheral blood mononuclear cells. The Qiagen DNeasy Blood Extraction Kit was used to extract genomic DNA from the blood cell samples. Library creation used the immunoSEQ multiplex PCR assay. The multiplex PCR relied on a mix of 60 forward primers for TCR Vbeta segments and 13 reverse primers for TCR Jbeta segments. The CDR3 region of rearranged TCR beta genes was amplified from genomic DNA with a multiplex PCR assay. The amplified TCR beta libraries were sequenced on the Illumina HiSeq System as 87-base-pair reads. Turning to the authors' computational methods: A later analysis counted about 82 million unique TCR beta chains across the 550 to 700 repertoires, and 10 million to 12 million of these chains were shared by at least two donors. Raw reads were error-corrected and collapsed into unique sequences by a nearest-neighbor algorithm in which closely related sequences were merged to remove PCR and sequencing errors. CDR3 sequences were aligned to IMGT reference sequences to assign V, D and J gene segments. For a sequence to be retained, a match of at least six nucleotides to both a V gene segment and a J gene segment was required. A rearrangement counted as productive if the CDR3 had no stop codons and remained in frame with V and J, and every other rearrangement counted as non-productive. Following IMGT convention, CDR3 was defined as the stretch from the second conserved V-encoded cysteine to the conserved J-encoded phenylalanine. In an earlier analysis of around 540 of the donors, sequences lacking an unambiguous match to a single V gene segment were excluded. An earlier analysis of a few hundred of the donors called V segments functional above 56.7% productive rearrangements and segregating when the between-donor standard deviation exceeded 5%. A statistical classification framework was developed to diagnose cytomegalovirus status using the catalog of TCR beta chain sequences. V and J gene assignment, in a later analysis, came from comparing TCR nucleotide sequences with IMGT/GENE-DB human TR gene sequences. In a later analysis, CDR3 sequences and most-parsimonious VDJ recombination scenarios were assigned using the TCRdist pipeline. In a later analysis, each TCR beta chain was defined by its CDR3 amino acid sequence together with its V-gene family, and reads without a unique V-gene family were excluded. In a later analysis, 550 to 650 highly shared, low-generation-probability nucleotide sequences were removed to address suspected cross-contamination and a sequencing artifact. For each public chain, a later analysis derived a clonal expansion index from normalized ranks of inferred template counts within each repertoire. In a later analysis, generation probabilities were computed with a VDJ recombination model fitted to out-of-frame rearrangements, and the resulting probabilities were checked against IGoR. A later analysis scored TCR-TCR, TCR-HLA and TCR-CMV co-occurrence with hypergeometric tests, applying a repertoire-size bias correction to TCR pairs. To estimate false discovery rates, a later analysis permuted the HLA or CMV assignments 20 times. A later analysis grouped co-occurring TCRs with DBSCAN, adding TCRdist sequence similarity when clustering within HLA-allele-positive subsets. Repertoires with fewer than 30,000 or more than 120,000 public chains were left out of co-occurrence clustering, as were roughly five repertoires with anomalous nucleotide sharing. TCRdb holds this immuneACCESS table with in-frame rearrangements only. Some clones are missing; in checked studies, unresolved V genes explain under half, and the rest has no known cause. The V and J calls and clone size were taken over from that table, and D and trimming were inferred from the DNA. This sample has around 130,000 clones in its table, and 75% of those were observed once. Just under 3% of the sample rests with the top ten.

The study at large found these results: In vitro tests confirmed that a few of the cytomegalovirus-associated TCR beta chains recognize cytomegalovirus antigens. A later genetic analysis reported fewer N-insertions in productive TCRs among donors in an Asian-associated ancestry cluster than the roughly 700-donor mean. Because the 87-base-pair reads could not distinguish some IMGT-functional V segments, including TRBV6-2 and TRBV6-3, those segments were excluded. A later analysis found that HLA-associated TCR beta chains were more clonally expanded and had lower generation probabilities than equally common non-associated chains. Strong co-occurrence of HLA alleles, especially DR and DQ, made assigning TCR associations to individual alleles difficult. An association between a missense DCLRE1C variant and V-gene and J-gene trimming of TCR beta chains was found in a later genetic analysis and replicated in an independent cohort. A later analysis associated approximately 17,000 TCR beta sequences with specific HLA alleles at a false discovery rate of 0.05. In the study, approximately 160 TCR beta chains were listed as associated with cytomegalovirus. Correlated functional status among segregating V segments might reflect linkage disequilibrium, but an unknown experimental factor could not be ruled out. A further reported finding was that TCR beta sequences accurately predicted the HLA-A and HLA-B alleles for most subjects in the first cohort. Because some donors lacked HLA typing at each locus, the association tests relied only on the typed subset. Roughly uniform sequencing depth across donors was assumed in presence/absence analyses, although this assumption may not hold. A later analysis found that most CMV-associated TCR beta chains appeared HLA-restricted, with HLA associations seemingly driven largely by CMV exposure. In this cohort, only TCR beta chains were sequenced, and detectable features were limited by the absence of alpha or paired-chain data. A cluster of highly shared sequence variants was judged likely to be a technical artifact of the sequencing pipeline. According to the authors, the approach could potentially be generalized to other disease states and immunological phenotypes. The classifier was reported to diagnose cytomegalovirus status with high specificity and sensitivity in both the original cohort and the validation cohort. Immune exposure information for the cohort was limited to CMV serostatus. According to a later analysis, parvovirus B19, influenza, CMV and Epstein-Barr virus appeared linked to several top co-occurrence clusters. Most TCR sequences were seen in very few donors, while some public TCRs were found in many individuals. A later analysis found that TCR association rates varied across HLA loci, with DRB1 alleles showing the most associated TCRs and HLA-C alleles the fewest. In an earlier analysis of some 500 of the donors, most TCR beta V segments appeared in productive rearrangements about 87% or about 30% of the time, broadly matching IMGT annotations. The earlier analysis of some 560 of the donors excluded 15 to 20 rarely observed V segments, including chromosome 9 orphons, because counts were too low.

The V gene is TRBV19 and the J gene is TRBJ2-5, with 9 junctional bases fitting TRBD1. The source of this sequence is a middle-aged woman in good health and CMV-seropositive. The sample consisted of PBMCs. CDR3 loop: CASSIRDREETQYF. DNA sequence: TGTGCCAGTAGTATCCGGGACAGGGAAGAGACCCAGTACTTC.